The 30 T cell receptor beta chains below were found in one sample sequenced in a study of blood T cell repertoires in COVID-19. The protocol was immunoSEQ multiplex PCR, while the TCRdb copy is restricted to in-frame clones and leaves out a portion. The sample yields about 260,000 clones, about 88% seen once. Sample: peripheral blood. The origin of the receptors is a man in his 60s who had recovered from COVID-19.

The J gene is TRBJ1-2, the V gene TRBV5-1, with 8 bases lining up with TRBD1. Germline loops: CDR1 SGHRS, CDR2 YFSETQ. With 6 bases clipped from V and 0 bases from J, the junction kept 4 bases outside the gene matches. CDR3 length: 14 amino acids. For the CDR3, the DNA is TGCGCCAGCAAGGACAGGGCCTCTAACTATGGCTACACCTTC. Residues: CASKDRASNYGYTF.

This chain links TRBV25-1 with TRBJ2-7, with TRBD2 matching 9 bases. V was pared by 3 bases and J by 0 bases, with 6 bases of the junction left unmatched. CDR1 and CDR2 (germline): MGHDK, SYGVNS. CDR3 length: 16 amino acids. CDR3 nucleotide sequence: TGTGCCAGCAGTGATCTTGGTAGCGGGGGCTCCTACGAGCAGTACTTC. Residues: CASSDLGSGGSYEQYF.

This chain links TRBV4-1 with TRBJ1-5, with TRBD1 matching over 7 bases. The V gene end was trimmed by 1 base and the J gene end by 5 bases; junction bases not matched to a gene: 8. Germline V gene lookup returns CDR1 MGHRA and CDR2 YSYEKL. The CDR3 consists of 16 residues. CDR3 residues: CASSQATGEEDQPQHF. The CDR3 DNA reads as TGCGCCAGCAGCCAAGCAACAGGGGAGGAGGATCAGCCCCAGCATTTT.

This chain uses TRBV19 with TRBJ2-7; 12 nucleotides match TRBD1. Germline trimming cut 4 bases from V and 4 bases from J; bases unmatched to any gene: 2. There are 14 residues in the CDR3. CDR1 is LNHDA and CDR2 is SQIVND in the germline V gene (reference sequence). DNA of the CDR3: TGTGCCAGTAGTAGGGACAGGGGGCATTACGAGCAGTACTTC. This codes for CASSRDRGHYEQYF.

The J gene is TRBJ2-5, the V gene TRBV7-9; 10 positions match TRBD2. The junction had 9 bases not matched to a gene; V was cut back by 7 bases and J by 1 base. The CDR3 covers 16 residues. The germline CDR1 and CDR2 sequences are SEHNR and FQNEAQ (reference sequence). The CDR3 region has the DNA TGTGCCAGCACCGAAGGCCAGCGGGGGGGCCAAGAGACCCAGTACTTC. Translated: CASTEGQRGGQETQYF.

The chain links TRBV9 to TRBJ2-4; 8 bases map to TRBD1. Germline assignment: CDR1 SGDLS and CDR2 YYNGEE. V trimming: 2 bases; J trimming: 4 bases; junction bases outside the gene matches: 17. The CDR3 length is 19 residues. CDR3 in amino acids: CASSVSAPTGASLKNIQYF. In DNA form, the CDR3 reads TGTGCCAGCAGCGTTTCCGCGCCGACAGGGGCCTCCCTAAAAAACATTCAGTACTTC.

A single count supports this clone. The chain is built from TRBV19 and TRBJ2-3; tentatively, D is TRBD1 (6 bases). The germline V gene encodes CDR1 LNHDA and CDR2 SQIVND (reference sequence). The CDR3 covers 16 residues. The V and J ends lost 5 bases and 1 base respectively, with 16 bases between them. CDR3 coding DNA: TGTGCCAGTAGTCGTTCGGGACAACTACGCACAGATACGCAGTATTTT. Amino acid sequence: CASSRSGQLRTDTQYF.

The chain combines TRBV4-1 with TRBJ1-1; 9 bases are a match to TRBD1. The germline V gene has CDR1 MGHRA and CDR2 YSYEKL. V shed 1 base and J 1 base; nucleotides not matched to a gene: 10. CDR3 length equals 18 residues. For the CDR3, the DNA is TGCGCCAGCAGCCAAGCGGACAGGGGCCTAAGTGGGAACACTGAAGCTTTCTTT. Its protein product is CASSQADRGLSGNTEAFF.

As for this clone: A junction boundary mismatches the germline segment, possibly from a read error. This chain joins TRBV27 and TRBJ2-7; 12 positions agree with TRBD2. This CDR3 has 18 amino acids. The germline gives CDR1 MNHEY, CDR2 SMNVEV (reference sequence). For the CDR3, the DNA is TGTGCCATCCAGGAGCCCCTACTAGCGGGGGGCCAGACCCCCTCGATCTTTTTC. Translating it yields CAIQEPLLAGGQTPSIFF.

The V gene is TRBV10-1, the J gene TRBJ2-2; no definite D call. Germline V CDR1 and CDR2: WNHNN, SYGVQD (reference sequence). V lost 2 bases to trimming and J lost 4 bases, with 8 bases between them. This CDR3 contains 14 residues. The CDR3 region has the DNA TGCGCCAGCAGTGAGACAGAACTCACCGGGGAGCTGTTTTTT. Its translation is CASSETELTGELFF.

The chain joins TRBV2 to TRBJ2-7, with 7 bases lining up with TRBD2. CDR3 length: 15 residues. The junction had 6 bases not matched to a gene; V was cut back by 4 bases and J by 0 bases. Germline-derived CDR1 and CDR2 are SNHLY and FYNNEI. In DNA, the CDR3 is TGTGCCAGCAGTGTCAGGGAGGGTAGCTCCTACGAGCAGTACTTC. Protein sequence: CASSVREGSSYEQYF.

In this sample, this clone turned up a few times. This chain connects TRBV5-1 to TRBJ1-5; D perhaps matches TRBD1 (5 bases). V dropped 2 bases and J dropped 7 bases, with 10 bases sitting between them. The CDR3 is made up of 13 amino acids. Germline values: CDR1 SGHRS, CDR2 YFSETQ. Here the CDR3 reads CASSFQGDQPQHF. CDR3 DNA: TGCGCCAGCAGCTTTCAGGGCGACCAGCCCCAGCATTTT.

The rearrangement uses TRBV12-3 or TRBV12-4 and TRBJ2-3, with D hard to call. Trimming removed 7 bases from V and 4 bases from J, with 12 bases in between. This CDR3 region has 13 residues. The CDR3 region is CASIQRGSDTQYF. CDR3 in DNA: TGTGCCAGCATCCAACGAGGATCAGATACGCAGTATTTT.

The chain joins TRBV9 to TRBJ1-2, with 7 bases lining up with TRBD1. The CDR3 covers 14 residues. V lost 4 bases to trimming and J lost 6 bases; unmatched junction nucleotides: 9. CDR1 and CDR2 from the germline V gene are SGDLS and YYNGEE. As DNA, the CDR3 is TGTGCCAGCAGCCCCCGGACAGGAGGAAATGGCTACACCTTC. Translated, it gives CASSPRTGGNGYTF.

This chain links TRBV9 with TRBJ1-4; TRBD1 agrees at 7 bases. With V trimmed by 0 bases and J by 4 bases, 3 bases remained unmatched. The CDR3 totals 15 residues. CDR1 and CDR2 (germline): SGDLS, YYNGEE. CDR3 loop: CASSVGGQSNEKLFF. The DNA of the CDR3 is TGTGCCAGCAGCGTAGGGGGACAGAGTAATGAAAAACTGTTTTTT.

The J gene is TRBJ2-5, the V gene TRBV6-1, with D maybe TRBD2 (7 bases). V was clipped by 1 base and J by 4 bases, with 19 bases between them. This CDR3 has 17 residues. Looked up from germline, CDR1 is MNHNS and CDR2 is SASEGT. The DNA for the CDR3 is TGTGCCAGCAGTGAAGGTCTACTAGGGGGGGTGATAGAGACCCAGTACTTC. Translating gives CASSEGLLGGVIETQYF.

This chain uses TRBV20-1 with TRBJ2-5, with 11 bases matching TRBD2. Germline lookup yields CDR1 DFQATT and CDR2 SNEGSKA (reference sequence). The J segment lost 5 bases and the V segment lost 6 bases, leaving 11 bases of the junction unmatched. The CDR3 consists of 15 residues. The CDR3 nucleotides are TGCAGTGCCAGTAAAAGTAGCGGGGGGGTGGAGACCCAGTACTTC. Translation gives CSASKSSGGVETQYF.

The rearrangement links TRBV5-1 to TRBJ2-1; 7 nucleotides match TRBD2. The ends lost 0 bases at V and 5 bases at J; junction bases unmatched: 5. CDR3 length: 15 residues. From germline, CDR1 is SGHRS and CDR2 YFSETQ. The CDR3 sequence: CASSLDAGVNNEQFF. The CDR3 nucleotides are TGCGCCAGCAGCTTGGATGCGGGGGTTAACAATGAGCAGTTCTTC.

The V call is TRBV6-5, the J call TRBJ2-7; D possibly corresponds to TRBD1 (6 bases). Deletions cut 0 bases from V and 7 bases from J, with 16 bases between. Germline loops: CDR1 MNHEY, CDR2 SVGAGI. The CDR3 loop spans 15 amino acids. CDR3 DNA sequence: TGTGCCAGCAGTTACTCGACCCAGGGGCGGCGGGAGCAGTACTTC. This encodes CASSYSTQGRREQYF.

The CDR3 DNA is TGTGCCAGCAGCTTAGCCGGGACAGGGGTGGATGGCAATCAGCCCCAGCATTTT. It encodes CASSLAGTGVDGNQPQHF. V and J are TRBV7-9 and TRBJ1-5; 10 bases agree with TRBD1. CDR3 length equals 18 residues. Germline-derived CDR1 and CDR2 are SEHNR and FQNEAQ (reference sequence). V shed 0 bases, J shed 2 bases, and the junction held 7 bases outside the gene matches. Combining the CDR3 with reference TRBV7-9 and TRBJ1-5 gives the whole variable domain DTGVSQNPRHKITKRGQNVTFRCDPISEHNRLYWYRQTLGQGPEFLTYFQNEAQLEKSRLLSDRFSAERPKGSFSTLEIQRTEQGDSAMYLCASSLAGTGVDGNQPQHFGDGTRLSIL.

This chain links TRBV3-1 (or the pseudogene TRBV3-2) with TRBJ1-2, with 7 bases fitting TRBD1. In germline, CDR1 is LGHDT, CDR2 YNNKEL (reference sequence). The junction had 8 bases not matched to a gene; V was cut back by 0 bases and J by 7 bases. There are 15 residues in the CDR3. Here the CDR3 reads CASSQEFPQGVGYTF. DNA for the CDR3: TGTGCCAGCAGCCAAGAGTTTCCCCAGGGGGTTGGCTACACCTTC.

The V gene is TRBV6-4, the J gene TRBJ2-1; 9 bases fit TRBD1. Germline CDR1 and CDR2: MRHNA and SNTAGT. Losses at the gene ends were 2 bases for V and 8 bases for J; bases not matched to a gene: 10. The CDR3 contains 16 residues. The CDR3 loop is CASSDGQGTGPHEQFF. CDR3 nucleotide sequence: TGTGCCAGCAGTGACGGTCAGGGGACAGGGCCCCATGAGCAGTTCTTC.

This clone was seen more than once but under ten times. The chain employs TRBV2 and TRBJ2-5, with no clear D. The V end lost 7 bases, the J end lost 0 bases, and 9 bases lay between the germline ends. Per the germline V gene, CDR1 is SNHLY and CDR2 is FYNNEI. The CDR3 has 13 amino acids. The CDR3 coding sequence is TGTGCCAGCAATAGAGATTACCAAGAGACCCAGTACTTC. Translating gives CASNRDYQETQYF.

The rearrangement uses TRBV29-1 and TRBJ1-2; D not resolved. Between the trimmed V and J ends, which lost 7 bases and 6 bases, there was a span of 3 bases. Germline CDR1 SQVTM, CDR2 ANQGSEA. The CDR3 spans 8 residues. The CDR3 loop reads CSADGYTF. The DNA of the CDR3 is TGCAGCGCCGATGGCTACACCTTC.

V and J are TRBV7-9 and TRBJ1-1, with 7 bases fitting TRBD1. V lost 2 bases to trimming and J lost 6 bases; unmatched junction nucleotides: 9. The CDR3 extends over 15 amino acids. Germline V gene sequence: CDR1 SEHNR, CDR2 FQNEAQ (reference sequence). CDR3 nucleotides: TGTGCCAGCAGCTTACCCGACAGGGCTGGCGCTGAAGCTTTCTTT. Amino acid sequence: CASSLPDRAGAEAFF. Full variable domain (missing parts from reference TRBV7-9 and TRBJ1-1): DTGVSQNPRHKITKRGQNVTFRCDPISEHNRLYWYRQTLGQGPEFLTYFQNEAQLEKSRLLSDRFSAERPKGSFSTLEIQRTEQGDSAMYLCASSLPDRAGAEAFFGQGTRLTVV.

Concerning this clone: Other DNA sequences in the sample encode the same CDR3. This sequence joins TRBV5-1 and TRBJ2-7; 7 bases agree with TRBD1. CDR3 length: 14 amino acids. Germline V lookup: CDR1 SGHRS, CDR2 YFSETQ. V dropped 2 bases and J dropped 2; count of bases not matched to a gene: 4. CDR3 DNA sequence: TGCGCCAGCAGCTTAGCCGGGACAGCCTACGAGCAGTACTTC. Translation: CASSLAGTAYEQYF. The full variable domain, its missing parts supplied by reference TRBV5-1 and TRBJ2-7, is KAGVTQTPRYLIKTRGQQVTLSCSPISGHRSVSWYQQTPGQGLQFLFEYFSETQRNKGNFPGRFSGRQFSNSRSEMNVSTLELGDSALYLCASSLAGTAYEQYFGPGTRLTVT.

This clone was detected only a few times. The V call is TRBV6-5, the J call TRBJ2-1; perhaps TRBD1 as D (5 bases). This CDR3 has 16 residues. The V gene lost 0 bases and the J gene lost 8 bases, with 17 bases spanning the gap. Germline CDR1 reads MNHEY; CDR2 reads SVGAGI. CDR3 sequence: CASSYSLLAGLHEQFF. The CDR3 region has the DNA TGTGCCAGCAGTTACTCTCTACTGGCAGGGCTCCATGAGCAGTTCTTC.

CDR3 region: CASSYGEGAYEQYF. The CDR3 coding sequence is TGTGCCAGCAGTTATGGTGAGGGGGCCTACGAGCAGTACTTC. V is TRBV6-5 and J is TRBJ2-7, with a possible D match to TRBD1 (6 bases). The CDR3 totals 14 residues. The germline CDR1 and CDR2 sequences are MNHEY and SVGAGI. Trimming removed 3 bases at V and 2 bases at J, with 11 bases between.

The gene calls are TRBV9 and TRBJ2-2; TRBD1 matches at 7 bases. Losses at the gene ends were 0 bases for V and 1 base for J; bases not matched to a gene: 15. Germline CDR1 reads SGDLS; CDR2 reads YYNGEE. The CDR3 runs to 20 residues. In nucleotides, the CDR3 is TGTGCCAGCAGCGTAGCCACGGGGTCAAACAGGGGATGGAACACCGGGGAGCTGTTTTTT. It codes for CASSVATGSNRGWNTGELFF.

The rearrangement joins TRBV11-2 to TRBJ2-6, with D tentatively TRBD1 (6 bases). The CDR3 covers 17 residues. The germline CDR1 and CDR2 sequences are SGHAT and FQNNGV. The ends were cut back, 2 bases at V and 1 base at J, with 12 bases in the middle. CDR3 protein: CASSLIFGQSGANVLTF. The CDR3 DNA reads TGTGCCAGCAGCTTAATCTTCGGACAGTCTGGGGCCAACGTCCTGACTTTC.